This T cell receptor (beta chain) was identified during a study of Ad26.COV2.S vaccination and SARS-CoV-2 variants. As for the study in general: Each vaccinee took Ad26.COV2.S intramuscularly, once or twice 56 days apart.

Clones were sequenced by immunoSEQ multiplex PCR, and TCRdb holds only the in-frame ones, with some missing. The table records around 240,000 clones, 85% to 90% of them present only once. This sample's treatment: approximately 18 received Ad26.COV2.S at low or high dose, single or two shots; about five received placebo; per-sample allocation not given. The samples were gathered on day 63 after the first injection of vaccine or placebo. Built on an Ad26 vector, the vaccine expressed Wuhan-strain SARS-CoV-2 spike. With regard to this clone: Antigen specificity is unknown.

Trimming removed 5 bases at V and 0 bases at J, with 14 bases between. Germline V gives CDR1 SGHVS, CDR2 FQNEAQ. This CDR3 is built from 17 residues. Study outcomes and limitations: Substantial breadth was reported for post-vaccination spike-specific CD8+ and CD4+ T cells.

The receptor was derived from a person aged 18 to 65 who received the Ad26.COV2.S COVID-19 vaccine or a placebo. The source material was peripheral blood, sampled in a trial of Ad26.COV2.S vaccine versus placebo. The chain employs TRBV7-8 and TRBJ1-6; D possibly corresponds to TRBD1 (5 bases). This CDR3 reads CASSPEQDPSYNSPLHF. Written as DNA, the CDR3 is TGTGCCAGCAGCCCAGAACAGGATCCCTCCTATAATTCACCCCTCCACTTT.